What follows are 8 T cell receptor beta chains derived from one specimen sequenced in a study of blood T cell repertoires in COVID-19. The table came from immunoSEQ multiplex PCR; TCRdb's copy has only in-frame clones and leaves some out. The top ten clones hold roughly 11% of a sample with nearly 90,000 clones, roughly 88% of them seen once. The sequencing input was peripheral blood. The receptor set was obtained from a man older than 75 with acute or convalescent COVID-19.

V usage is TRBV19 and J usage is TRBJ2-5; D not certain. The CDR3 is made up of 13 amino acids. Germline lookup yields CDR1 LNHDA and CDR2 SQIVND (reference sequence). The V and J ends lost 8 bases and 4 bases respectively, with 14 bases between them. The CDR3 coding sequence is TGTGCCAGTCGAGGTCGGGTAGGAGAGACCCAGTACTTC. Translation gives CASRGRVGETQYF.

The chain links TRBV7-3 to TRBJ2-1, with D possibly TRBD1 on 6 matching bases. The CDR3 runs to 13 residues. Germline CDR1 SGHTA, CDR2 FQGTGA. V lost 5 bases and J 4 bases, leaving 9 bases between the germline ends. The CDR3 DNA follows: TGTGCCAGCAGCGTCGGACAGTACAATGAGCAGTTCTTC. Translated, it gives CASSVGQYNEQFF.

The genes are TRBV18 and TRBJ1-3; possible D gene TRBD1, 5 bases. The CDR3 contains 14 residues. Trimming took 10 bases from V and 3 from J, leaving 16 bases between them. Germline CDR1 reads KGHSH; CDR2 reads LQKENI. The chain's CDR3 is CATEDSYRGNTIYF. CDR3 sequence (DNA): TGTGCCACCGAAGACAGTTACCGTGGAAACACCATATATTTT.

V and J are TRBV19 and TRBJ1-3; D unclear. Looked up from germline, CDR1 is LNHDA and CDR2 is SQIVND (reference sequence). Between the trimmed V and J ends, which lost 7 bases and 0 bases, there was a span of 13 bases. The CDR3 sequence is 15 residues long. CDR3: CASTASGFSGNTIYF. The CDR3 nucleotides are TGTGCCAGTACCGCGTCGGGGTTCTCTGGAAACACCATATATTTT. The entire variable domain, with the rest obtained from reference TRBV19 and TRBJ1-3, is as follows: DGGITQSPKYLFRKEGQNVTLSCEQNLNHDAMYWYRQDPGQGLRLIYYSQIVNDFQKGDIAEGYSVSREKKESFPLTVTSAQKNPTAFYLCASTASGFSGNTIYFGEGSWLTVV.

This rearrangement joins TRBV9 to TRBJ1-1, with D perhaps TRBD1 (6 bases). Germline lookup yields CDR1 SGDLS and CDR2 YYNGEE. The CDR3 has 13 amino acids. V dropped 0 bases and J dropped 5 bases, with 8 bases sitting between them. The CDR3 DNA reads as TGTGCCAGCAGCGTAGTGGGGGCGACTGAAGCTTTCTTT. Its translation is CASSVVGATEAFF.

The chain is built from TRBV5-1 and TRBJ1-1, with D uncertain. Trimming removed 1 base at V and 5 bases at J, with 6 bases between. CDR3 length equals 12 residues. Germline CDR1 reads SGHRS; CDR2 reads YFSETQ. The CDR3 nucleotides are TGCGCCAGCAGCTTGACGGGTACTGAAGCTTTCTTT. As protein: CASSLTGTEAFF. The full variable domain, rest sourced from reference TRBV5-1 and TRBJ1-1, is KAGVTQTPRYLIKTRGQQVTLSCSPISGHRSVSWYQQTPGQGLQFLFEYFSETQRNKGNFPGRFSGRQFSNSRSEMNVSTLELGDSALYLCASSLTGTEAFFGQGTRLTVV.

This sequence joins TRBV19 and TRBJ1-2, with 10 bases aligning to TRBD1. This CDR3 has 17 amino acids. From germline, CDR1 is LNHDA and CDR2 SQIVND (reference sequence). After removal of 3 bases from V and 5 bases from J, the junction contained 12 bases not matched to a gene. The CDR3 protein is CASSMGGSDRGKYGYTF. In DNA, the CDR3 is TGTGCCAGTAGTATGGGCGGATCGGACAGGGGGAAGTATGGCTACACCTTC.

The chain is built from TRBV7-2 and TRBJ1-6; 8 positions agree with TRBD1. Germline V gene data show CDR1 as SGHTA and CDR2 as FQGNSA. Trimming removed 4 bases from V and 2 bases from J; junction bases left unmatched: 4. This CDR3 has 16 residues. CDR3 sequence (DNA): TGTGCCAGCAGCTCAGAGGACAGGGCCTATAATTCACCCCTCCACTTT. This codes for CASSSEDRAYNSPLHF.